The T cell receptor beta chain described here comes from a study of early T cells in non-severe SARS-CoV-2 infection. Study conclusions and caveats: Private and CD4 specificities were missed by VDJdb matching, skewed to anti-spike CD8.

Individual cDNA molecules carried attached unique molecular identifiers. TCRdb redid the calling of the 5' RACE reads with MiXCR, one entry per CDR3 protein. The table lists some 66,000 distinct CDR3 sequences, around 12% of them singletons. There are a few counts of this clonotype. Its antigen is unknown. The TCR comes from an adult who was a healthcare worker with PCR-confirmed SARS-CoV-2 infection or an uninfected control (not recorded which). Sequencing input: whole blood.

The CDR3 sequence: CASSLATGAYEQYF. As DNA, the CDR3 is TGTGCCAGCAGCTTAGCGACAGGGGCCTACGAGCAGTACTTC. The chain uses TRBV7-2 and TRBJ2-7; 8 nucleotides agree with TRBD1. CDR3 length: 14 amino acids. The junction had 0 bases not matched to a gene; V was cut back by 0 bases and J by 2 bases. In germline, CDR1 is SGHTA, CDR2 FQGNSA.